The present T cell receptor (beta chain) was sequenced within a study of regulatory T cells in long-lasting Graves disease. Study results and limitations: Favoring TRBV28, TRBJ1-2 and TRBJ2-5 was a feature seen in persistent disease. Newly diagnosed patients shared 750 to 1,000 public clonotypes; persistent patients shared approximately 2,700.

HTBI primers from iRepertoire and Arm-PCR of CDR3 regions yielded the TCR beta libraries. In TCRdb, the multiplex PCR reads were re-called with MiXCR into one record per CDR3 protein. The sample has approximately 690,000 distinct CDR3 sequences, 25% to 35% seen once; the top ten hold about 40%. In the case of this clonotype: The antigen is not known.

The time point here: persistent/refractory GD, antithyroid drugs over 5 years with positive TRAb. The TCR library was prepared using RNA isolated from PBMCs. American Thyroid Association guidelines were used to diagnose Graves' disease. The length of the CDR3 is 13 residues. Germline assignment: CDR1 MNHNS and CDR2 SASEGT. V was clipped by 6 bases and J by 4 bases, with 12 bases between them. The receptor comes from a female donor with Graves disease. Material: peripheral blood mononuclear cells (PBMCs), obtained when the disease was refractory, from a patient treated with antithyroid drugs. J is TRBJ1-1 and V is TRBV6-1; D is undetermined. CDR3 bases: TGTGCCAGCAGCCAAACGGAGGGCACTGAAGCTTTCTTT. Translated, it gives CASSQTEGTEAFF.